This TCR beta chain was obtained from a study of blood T cell repertoires in COVID-19. Across the whole study: The study drew acute and convalescent COVID-19 samples from the United States, Italy and Spain. T cells, B-cell-depleted T cells, or PBMCs supplied cDNA or gDNA.

Germline loops: CDR1 LNHNV, CDR2 YYDKDF (reference sequence). The CDR3 is 14 amino acids. Sequencing used immunoSEQ multiplex PCR; TCRdb keeps in-frame clones, though not all of them. This repertoire shows about 150,000 clones, roughly 77% found once; its top ten account for 4.5% to 5%. Of note for this clone: The junction departs from germline at one end; a sequencing error may be responsible.

Enrollment of patients from Seattle took place during active infection, with longitudinal follow-up. This chain joins TRBV15 and TRBJ1-1, with D uncertain. This TCR was sampled from a woman aged 70-85 years with COVID-19, enrolled during active disease. Sequenced input: peripheral blood. CDR3 sequence reads: CAISTRRENTEAFF. As DNA, the CDR3 is TGTGCCATCAGCACAAGGCGGGAGAACACTGAAGCTTTCTTT.